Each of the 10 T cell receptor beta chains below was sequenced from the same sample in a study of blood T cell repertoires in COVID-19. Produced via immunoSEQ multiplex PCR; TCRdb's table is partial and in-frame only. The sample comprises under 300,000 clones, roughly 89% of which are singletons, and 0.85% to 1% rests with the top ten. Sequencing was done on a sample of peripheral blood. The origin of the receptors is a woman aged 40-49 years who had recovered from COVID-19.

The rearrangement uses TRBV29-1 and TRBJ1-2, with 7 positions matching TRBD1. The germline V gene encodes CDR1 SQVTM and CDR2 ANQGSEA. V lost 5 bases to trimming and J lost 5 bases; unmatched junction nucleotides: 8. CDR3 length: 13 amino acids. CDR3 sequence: CSVSGTETYGYTF. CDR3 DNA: TGCAGCGTTTCCGGGACAGAAACTTATGGCTACACCTTC.

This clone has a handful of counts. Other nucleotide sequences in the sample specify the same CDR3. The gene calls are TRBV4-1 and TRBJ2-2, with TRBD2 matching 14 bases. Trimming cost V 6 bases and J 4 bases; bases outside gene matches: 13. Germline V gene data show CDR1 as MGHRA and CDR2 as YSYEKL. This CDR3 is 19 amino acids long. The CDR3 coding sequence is TGCGCCAGCAGTTCCCCCGGGACTAGCGGGAGTATGGGCACCGGGGAGCTGTTTTTT. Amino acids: CASSSPGTSGSMGTGELFF.

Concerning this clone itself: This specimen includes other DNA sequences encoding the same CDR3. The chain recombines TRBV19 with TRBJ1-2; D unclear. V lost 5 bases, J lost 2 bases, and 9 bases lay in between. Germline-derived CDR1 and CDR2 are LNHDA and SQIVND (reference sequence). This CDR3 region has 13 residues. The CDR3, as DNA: TGTGCCAGTAGTGCCACCGGGAACTATGGCTACACCTTC. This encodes CASSATGNYGYTF.

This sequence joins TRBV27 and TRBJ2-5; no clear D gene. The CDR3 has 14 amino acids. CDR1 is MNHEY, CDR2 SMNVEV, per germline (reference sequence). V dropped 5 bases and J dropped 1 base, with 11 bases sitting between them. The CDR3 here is CASSRSPPQETQYF. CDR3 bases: TGTGCCAGCAGTCGGTCCCCCCCCCAAGAGACCCAGTACTTC.

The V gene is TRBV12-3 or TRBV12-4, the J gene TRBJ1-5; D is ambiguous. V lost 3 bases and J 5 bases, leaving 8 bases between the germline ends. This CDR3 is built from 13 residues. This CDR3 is CASSFTVDQPQHF. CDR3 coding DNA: TGTGCCAGCAGTTTTACAGTTGATCAGCCCCAGCATTTT.

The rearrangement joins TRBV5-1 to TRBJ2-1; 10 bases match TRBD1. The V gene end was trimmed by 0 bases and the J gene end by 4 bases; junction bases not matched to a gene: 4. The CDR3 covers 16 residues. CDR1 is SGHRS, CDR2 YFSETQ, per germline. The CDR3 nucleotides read TGCGCCAGCAGCTTGGATGCGGGACAGGGGTACAATGAGCAGTTCTTC. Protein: CASSLDAGQGYNEQFF.

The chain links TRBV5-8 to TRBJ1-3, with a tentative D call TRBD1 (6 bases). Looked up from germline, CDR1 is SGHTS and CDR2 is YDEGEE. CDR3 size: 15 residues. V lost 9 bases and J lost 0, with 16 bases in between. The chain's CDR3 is CATYDRRSSGNTIYF. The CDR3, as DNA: TGTGCCACCTATGACAGGAGGAGCTCTGGAAACACCATATATTTT.

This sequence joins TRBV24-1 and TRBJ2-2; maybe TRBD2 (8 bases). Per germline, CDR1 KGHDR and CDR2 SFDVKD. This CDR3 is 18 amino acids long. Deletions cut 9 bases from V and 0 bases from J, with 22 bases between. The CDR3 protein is CATQALAGQNANTGELFF. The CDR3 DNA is TGTGCCACCCAGGCTTTAGCGGGACAGAACGCGAACACCGGGGAGCTGTTTTTT.

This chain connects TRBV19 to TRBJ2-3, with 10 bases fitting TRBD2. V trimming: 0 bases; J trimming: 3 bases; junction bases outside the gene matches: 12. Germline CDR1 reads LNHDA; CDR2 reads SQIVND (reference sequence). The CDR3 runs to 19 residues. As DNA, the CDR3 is TGTGCCAGTAGTATAGATGCTAGCGGGAGATCAGGAGATACAGATACGCAGTATTTT. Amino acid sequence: CASSIDASGRSGDTDTQYF.

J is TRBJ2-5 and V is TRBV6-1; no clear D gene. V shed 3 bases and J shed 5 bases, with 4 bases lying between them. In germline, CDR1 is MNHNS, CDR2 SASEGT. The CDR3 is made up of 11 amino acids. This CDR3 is CASSDPETQYF. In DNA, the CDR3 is TGTGCCAGCAGTGACCCTGAGACCCAGTACTTC.